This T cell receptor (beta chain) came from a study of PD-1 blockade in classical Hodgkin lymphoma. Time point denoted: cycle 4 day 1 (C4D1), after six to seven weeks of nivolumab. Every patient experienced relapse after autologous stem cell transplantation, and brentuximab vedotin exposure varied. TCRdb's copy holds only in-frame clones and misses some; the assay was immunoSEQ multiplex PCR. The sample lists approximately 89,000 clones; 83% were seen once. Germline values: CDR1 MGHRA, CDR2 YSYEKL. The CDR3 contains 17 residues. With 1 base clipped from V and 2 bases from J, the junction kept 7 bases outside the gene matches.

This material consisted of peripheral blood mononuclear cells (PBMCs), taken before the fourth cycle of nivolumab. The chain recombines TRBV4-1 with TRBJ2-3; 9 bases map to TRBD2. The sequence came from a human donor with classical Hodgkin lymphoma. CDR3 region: CASSQVRLAGITDTQYF. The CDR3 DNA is TGCGCCAGCAGCCAAGTCCGGCTAGCGGGGATCACAGATACGCAGTATTTT.